The sequence of this T cell receptor (beta chain) was determined in a study of cytomegalovirus exposure and HLA in healthy donors. Study overall: Unique TCRs from HLA-typed donors, 85 million to 100 million of them, were held in an early data release.

Study observations and caveats: A later look showed TCR association rates differing by HLA locus, highest for DRB1 and lowest for HLA-C. An Asian-associated ancestry cluster reportedly showed fewer N-insertions than the roughly 670-donor mean in a later analysis.

Germline assignment: CDR1 SQVTM and CDR2 ANQGSEA. This CDR3 is 14 amino acids long. 13 Jbeta primers and 60 Vbeta primers were used for the PCR. Profiling relied on immunoSEQ multiplex PCR, and the TCRdb table lists in-frame clones only, not all of them. The sample lists around 130,000 clones, around 80% occurring once. To note about this clone: Its antigen is unknown.

Regarding donors, all were healthy bone marrow donors. The sample comprised PBMCs. The clonotype was recovered from a woman aged 40 to 55 in good health and CMV-seronegative. This chain links TRBV29-1 with TRBJ2-5; 12 nucleotides align to TRBD2. Judging by the DNA end, TRBJ2-7 fits better; the J call may be wrong. The CDR3 is CSVSSGRAPYEQYF. The CDR3 DNA reads as TGCAGCGTTTCTAGCGGGAGGGCCCCCTACGAGCAGTACTTC.